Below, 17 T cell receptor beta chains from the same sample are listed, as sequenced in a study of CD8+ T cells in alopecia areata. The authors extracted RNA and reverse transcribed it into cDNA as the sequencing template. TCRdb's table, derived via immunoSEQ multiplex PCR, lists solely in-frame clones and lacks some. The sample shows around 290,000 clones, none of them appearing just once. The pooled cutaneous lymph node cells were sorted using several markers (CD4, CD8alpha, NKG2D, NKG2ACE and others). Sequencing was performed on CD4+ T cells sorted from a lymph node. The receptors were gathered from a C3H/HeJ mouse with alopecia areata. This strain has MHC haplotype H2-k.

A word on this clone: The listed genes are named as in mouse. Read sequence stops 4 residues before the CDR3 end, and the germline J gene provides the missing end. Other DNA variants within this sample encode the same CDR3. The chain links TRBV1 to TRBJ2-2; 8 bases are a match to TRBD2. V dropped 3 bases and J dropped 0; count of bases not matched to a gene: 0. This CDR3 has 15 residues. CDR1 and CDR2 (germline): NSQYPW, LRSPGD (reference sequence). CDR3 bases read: TGCACCTGCAGTGCCTGGGGGGCAAACACCGGG. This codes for CTCSAWGANTG. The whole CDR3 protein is CTCSAWGANTGQLYF. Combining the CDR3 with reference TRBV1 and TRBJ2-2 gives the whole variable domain VTLLEQNPRWRLVPRGQAVNLRCILKNSQYPWMSWYQQDLQKQLQWLFTLRSPGDKEVKSLPGADYLATRVTDTELRLQVANMSQGRTLYCTCSAWGANTGQLYFGEGSKLTVL.

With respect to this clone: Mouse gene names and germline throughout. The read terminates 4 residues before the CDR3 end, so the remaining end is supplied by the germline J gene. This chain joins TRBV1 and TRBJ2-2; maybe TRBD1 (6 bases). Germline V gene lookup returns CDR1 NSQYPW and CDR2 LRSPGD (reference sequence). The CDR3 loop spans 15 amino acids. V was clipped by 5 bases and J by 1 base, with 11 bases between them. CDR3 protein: CTCSPGQKNTGQLYF. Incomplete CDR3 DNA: TGCACCTGCAGTCCTGGACAGAAAAACACCGGG.

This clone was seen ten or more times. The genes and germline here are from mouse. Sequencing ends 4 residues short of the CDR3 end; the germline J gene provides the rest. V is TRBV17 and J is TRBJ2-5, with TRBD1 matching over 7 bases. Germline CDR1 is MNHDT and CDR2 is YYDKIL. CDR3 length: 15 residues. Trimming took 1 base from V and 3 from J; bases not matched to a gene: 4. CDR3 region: CASSRARTGQDTQYF. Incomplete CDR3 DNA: TGTGCTAGCAGTAGAGCTCGGACAGGACAAGAC. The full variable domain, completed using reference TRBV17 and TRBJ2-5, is DTTVKQNPRYKLARVGKPVNLICSQTMNHDTMYWYQKKPNQAPKLLLFYYDKILNREADTFEKFQSSRPNNSFCSLYIGSAGLEYSAMYLCASSRARTGQDTQYFGPGTRLLVL.

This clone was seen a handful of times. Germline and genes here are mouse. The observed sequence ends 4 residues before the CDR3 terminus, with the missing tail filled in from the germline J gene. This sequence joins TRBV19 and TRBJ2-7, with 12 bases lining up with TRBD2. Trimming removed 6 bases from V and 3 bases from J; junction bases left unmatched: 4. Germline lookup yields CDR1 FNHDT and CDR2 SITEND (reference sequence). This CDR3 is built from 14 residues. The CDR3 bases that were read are TGTGCCAGCACCTCGGACTGGGGGGGCTAT. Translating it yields CASTSDWGGY. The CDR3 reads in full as CASTSDWGGYEQYF.

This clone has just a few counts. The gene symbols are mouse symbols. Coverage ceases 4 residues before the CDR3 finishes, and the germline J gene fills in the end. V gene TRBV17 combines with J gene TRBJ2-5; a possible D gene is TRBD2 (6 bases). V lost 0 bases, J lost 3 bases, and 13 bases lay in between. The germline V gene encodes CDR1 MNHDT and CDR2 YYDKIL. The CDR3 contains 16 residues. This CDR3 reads CASSRDPRLVQDTQYF. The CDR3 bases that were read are TGTGCTAGCAGTAGAGATCCTCGACTGGTACAAGAC.

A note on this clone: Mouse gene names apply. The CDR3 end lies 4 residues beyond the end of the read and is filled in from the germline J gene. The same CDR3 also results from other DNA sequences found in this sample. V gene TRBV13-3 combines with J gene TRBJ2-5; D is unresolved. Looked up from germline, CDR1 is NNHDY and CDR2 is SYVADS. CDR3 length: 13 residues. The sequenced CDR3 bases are TGTGCCAGCAGTGATGGCAGAAAAGAC. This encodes CASSDGRKD. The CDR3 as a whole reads CASSDGRKDTQYF.

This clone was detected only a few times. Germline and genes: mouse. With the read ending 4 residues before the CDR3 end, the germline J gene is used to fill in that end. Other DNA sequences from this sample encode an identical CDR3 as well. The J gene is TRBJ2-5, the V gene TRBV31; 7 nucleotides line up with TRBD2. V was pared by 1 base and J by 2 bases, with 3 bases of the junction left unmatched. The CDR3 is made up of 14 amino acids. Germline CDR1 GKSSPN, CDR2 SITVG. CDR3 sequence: CAWSPGLVQDTQYF. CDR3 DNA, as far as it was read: TGTGCCTGGAGTCCCGGACTGGTCCAAGAC.

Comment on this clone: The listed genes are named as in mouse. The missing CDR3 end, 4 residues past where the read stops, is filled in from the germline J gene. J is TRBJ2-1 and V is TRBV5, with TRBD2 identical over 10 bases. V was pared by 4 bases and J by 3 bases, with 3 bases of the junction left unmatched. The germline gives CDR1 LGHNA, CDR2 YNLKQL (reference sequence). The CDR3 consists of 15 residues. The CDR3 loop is CASSLDWGVYAEQFF. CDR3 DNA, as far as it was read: TGTGCCAGCAGCCTCGACTGGGGGGTCTATGCT.

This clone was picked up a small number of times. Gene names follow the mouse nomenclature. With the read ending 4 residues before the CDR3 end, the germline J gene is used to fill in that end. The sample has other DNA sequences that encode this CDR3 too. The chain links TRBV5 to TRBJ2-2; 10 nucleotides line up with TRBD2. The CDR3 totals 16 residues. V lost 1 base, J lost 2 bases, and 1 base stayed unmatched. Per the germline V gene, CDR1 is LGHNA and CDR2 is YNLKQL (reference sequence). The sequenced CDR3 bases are TGTGCCAGCAGCCAAGCTGGGGGGGCCAACACCGGG. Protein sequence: CASSQAGGANTG. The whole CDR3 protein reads CASSQAGGANTGQLYF.

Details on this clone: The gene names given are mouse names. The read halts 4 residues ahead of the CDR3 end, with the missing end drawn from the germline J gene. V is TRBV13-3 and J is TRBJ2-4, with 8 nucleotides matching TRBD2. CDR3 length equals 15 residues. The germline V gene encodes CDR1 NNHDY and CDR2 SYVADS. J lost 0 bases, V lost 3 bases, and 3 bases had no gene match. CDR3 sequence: CASSVYWGSQNTLYF. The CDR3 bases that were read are TGTGCCAGCAGTGTATACTGGGGGAGTCAAAAC. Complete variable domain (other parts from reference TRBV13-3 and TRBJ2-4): EAAVTQSPRSKVAVTGGKVTLSCHQTNNHDYMYWYRQDTGHGLRLIHYSYVADSTEKGDIPDGYKASRPSQENFSLILELASLSQTAVYFCASSVYWGSQNTLYFGAGTRLSVL.

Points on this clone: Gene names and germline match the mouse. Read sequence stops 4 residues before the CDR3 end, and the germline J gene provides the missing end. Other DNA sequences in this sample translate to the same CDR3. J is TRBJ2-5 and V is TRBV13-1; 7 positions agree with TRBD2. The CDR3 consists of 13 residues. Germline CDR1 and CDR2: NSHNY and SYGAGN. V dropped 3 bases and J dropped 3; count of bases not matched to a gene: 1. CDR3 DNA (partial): TGTGCCAGCAGTGCGGGACTGCAAGAC. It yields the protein CASSAGLQD. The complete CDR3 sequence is CASSAGLQDTQYF.

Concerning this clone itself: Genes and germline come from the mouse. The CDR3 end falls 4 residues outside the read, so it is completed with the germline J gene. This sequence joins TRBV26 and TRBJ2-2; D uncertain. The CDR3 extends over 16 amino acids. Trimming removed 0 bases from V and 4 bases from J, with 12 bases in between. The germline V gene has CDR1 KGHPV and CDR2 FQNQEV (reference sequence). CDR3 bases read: TGTGCCAGCAGTCTGTCGACGAGGGTTTGCACCGGG. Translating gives CASSLSTRVCTG. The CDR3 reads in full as CASSLSTRVCTGQLYF.

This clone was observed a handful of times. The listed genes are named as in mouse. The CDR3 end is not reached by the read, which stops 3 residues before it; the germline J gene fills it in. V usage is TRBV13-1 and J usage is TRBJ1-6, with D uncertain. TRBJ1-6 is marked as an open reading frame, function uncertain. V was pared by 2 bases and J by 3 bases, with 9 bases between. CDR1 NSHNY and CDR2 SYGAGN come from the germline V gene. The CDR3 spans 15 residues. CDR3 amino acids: CASSEVLGYNSPLYF. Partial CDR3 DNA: TGTGCCAGCAGTGAAGTTCTGGGCTATAATTCGCCC.

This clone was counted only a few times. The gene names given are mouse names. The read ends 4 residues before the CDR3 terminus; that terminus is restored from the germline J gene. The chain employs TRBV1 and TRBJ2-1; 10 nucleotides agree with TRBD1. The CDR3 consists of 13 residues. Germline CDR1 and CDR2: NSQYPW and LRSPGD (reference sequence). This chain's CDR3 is CTCSGTGGTEQFF. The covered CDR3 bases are TGCACCTGCAGTGGGACAGGGGGGACT.

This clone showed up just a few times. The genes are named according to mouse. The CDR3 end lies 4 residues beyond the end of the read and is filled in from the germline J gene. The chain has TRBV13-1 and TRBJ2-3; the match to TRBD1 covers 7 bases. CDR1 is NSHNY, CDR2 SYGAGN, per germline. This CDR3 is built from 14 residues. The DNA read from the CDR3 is TGTGCCAGCAGTGCCATCGGGACAGAAGAA. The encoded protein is CASSAIGTEE. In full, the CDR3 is CASSAIGTEETLYF.

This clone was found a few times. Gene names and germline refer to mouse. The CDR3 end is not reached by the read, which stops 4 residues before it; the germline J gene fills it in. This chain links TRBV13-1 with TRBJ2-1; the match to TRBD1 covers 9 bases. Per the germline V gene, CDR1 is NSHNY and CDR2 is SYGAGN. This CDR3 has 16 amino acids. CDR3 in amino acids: CASSDPRRDRVAEQFF. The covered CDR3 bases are TGTGCCAGCAGTGACCCGCGAAGGGACAGGGTAGCT.

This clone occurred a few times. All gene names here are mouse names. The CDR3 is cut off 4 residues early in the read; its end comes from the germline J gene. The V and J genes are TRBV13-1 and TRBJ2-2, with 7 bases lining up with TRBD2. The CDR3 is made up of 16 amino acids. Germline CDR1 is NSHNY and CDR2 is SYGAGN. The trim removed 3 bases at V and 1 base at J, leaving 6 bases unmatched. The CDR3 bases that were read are TGTGCCAGCAGTGCAGACTGGGTTTTAAACACCGGG. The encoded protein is CASSADWVLNTG. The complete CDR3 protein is CASSADWVLNTGQLYF.